The clone carrying this T cell receptor beta chain was seen a handful of times. This sample is drawn from a study of Graves' ophthalmopathy and Graves' hyperthyroidism. Germline values: CDR1 SSHAT, CDR2 FNYEAQ (reference sequence). The CDR3 extends over 14 amino acids. Deletions cut 5 bases from V and 5 bases from J, with 14 bases between. Investigators amplified TCR beta CDR3 regions from RNA transcripts. Following a first-round RT-PCR that used HTBI primers, a second-round multiplex PCR was carried out. TCRdb reprocessed the multiplex PCR reads with MiXCR, giving one entry per CDR3 protein. The table records over a million distinct CDR3 sequences, 35% to 40% of them present only once.

This chain joins TRBV7-7 and TRBJ2-3; D gene uncertain. Source material: peripheral blood or thyroid tissue (not recorded which). The clonotype comes from an adult man with Graves' hyperthyroidism. The CDR3 here is CASSPPDGGDTQYF. In DNA form, the CDR3 reads TGTGCCAGCAGCCCGCCCGACGGTGGAGATACGCAGTATTTT.